This TCR beta chain was found in a study of shared clonotypes between healthy human individuals. The V gene's germline CDR1 is LNHDA and CDR2 SQIVND (reference sequence). V shed 8 bases and J shed 11 bases, with 18 bases lying between them. The CDR3 runs to 12 residues. Worth noting for this clone: Its antigen is not identified.

Data came from immunoSEQ multiplex PCR; TCRdb stores just in-frame clones and leaves some out. Found here are 450,000 to 500,000 clones, 78% of them singletons; the top ten hold around 13%. Overall study results and limits: Only blood underwent sampling, and tissue repertoires likely differ.

The sequenced sample was PBMCs. The origin of this receptor is a woman aged 40 to 55 in good health. Some clones in this sample may be carry-over from other donors' samples. The chain combines TRBV19 with TRBJ1-1; TRBD1 might be the D (6 bases). CDR3 bases: TGTGCCAGTTCAAGTGACAGGCTGGGCGCTTTCTTT. Translation: CASSSDRLGAFF.